The source of this T cell receptor (beta chain) is a study of blood T cell repertoires in COVID-19. In the authors' methods: Scientists estimated how many nucleated cells there were by amplifying reference gene primers. Some clones are missing from TCRdb's copy, which holds only in-frame ones; the method was immunoSEQ multiplex PCR. V and J calls and clone size are given by that table; D and trimming were obtained from the DNA. The sample includes a few hundred thousand clones, nearly 90% of them seen just once. Recovery meant two consecutive negative NP/OP PCR tests, professional clearance, or resolved symptoms. V lost 3 bases and J lost 3, with 3 bases in between. CDR1 is LGHDT and CDR2 is YNNKEL in the germline V gene (reference sequence). The length of the CDR3 is 12 residues. Only a few counts were recorded for this clone.

The clonotype was recovered from a young woman who had recovered from COVID-19. The rearrangement uses TRBV3-1 (or the pseudogene TRBV3-2) and TRBJ1-5, with unresolved D. Sample: PBMCs or T cells enriched from blood (not recorded which). CDR3: CASSHNNQPQHF. DNA for the CDR3: TGTGCCAGCAGCCATAACAATCAGCCCCAGCATTTT.